These 11 T cell receptor beta chains were sequenced from one sample in a study of T cell responses to AZD1222 COVID-19 vaccine (dated by TCRdb to the early 2020s). The protocol used for the library was the immunoSEQ multiplex PCR assay. TCRdb retrieved this table from immuneACCESS and kept in-frame rearrangements only. Not all clones are present; in checked studies, unresolved V genes account for under half, and no reason is known for the remainder. A total of about 140,000 clones appear in this sample, around 90% of them only once. Just under 3% of the sample belongs to the ten largest clones. The intended sense of this specimen's time point label: baseline before first vaccination. The sequencing used peripheral blood, collected on day 0 of AZD1222 vaccination. The origin of the receptors is an adult in good health.

The genes are TRBV7-9 and TRBJ1-1, with TRBD1 identical over 7 bases. Germline V gives CDR1 SEHNR, CDR2 FQNEAQ (reference sequence). This CDR3 region has 14 residues. V dropped 5 bases and J dropped 2; count of bases not matched to a gene: 5. The CDR3 sequence: CASSDRVRNTEAFF. CDR3 bases: TGTGCCAGCAGCGACAGGGTGAGAAACACTGAAGCTTTCTTT.

V is TRBV5-6 and J is TRBJ1-3; D not certain. Per the germline V gene, CDR1 is SGHDT and CDR2 is YYEEEE. V gave up 0 bases and J gave up 0 bases, with 13 bases separating them. The CDR3 consists of 17 residues. The chain's CDR3 is CASSLVVPPNSGNTIYF. The CDR3 nucleotides are TGTGCCAGCAGCTTGGTCGTTCCGCCGAACTCTGGAAACACCATATATTTT.

This chain's CDR3 is CASSDNAASEQFF. The CDR3 DNA sequence: TGTGCCAGCAGTGACAATGCGGCGAGTGAGCAGTTCTTC. The V call is TRBV6-4, the J call TRBJ2-1; D remains unclear. The CDR3 is made up of 13 amino acids. V lost 2 bases and J 9 bases, leaving 11 bases between the germline ends. Germline CDR1 is MRHNA and CDR2 is SNTAGT.

The chain combines TRBV4-1 with TRBJ2-2; 15 positions match TRBD2. The germline CDR1 and CDR2 sequences are MGHRA and YSYEKL. V dropped 4 bases and J dropped 4; count of bases not matched to a gene: 10. CDR3 length: 19 amino acids. This CDR3 reads CASSRVGLAGGPSTGELFF. CDR3 nucleotides: TGCGCCAGCAGCCGCGTCGGACTAGCGGGAGGGCCGAGCACCGGGGAGCTGTTTTTT.

This chain uses TRBV3-1 (or the pseudogene TRBV3-2) with TRBJ2-5; D call uncertain. V lost 1 base and J 6 bases, leaving 3 bases between the germline ends. The CDR3 has 11 residues. Germline V lookup: CDR1 LGHDT, CDR2 YNNKEL (reference sequence). CDR3 sequence reads: CASSQGQTQYF. The CDR3 DNA reads TGTGCCAGCAGCCAAGGCCAGACCCAGTACTTC.

This chain connects TRBV20-1 to TRBJ2-7; D remains ambiguous. In germline, CDR1 is DFQATT, CDR2 SNEGSKA (reference sequence). The CDR3 runs 11 residues. V was pared by 6 bases and J by 2 bases, with 8 bases between. CDR3 protein: CSARPAYEQYF. The CDR3 DNA is TGCAGTGCCCGACCCGCCTACGAGCAGTACTTC.

This clone was recorded a few times. This chain uses TRBV7-3 with TRBJ2-2; 9 bases align to TRBD2. Germline values: CDR1 SGHTA, CDR2 FQGTGA. This CDR3 is 18 amino acids long. V lost 2 bases to trimming and J lost 6 bases; unmatched junction nucleotides: 13. CDR3 sequence: CASSLLAGVSGGAGELFF. The DNA for the CDR3 is TGTGCCAGCAGCTTATTAGCGGGAGTCAGTGGTGGCGCCGGGGAGCTGTTTTTT. Full variable domain (outside the CDR3, taken from reference TRBV7-3 and TRBJ2-2): GAGVSQTPSNKVTEKGKYVELRCDPISGHTALYWYRQSLGQGPEFLIYFQGTGAADDSGLPNDRFFAVRPEGSVSTLKIQRTERGDSAVYLCASSLLAGVSGGAGELFFGEGSRLTVL.

The chain links TRBV6-2 or TRBV6-3 to TRBJ1-5; D call uncertain. V lost 2 bases and J 11 bases, leaving 10 bases between the germline ends. From germline, CDR1 is MNHEY and CDR2 SVGEGT. The CDR3 is made up of 12 amino acids. Here the CDR3 DNA reads TGTGCCAGCAGTTACCCTACGGCGGCCCAGCATTTT. This translates into CASSYPTAAQHF.

This chain connects TRBV15 to TRBJ1-2; D not certain. From germline, CDR1 is LNHNV and CDR2 YYDKDF (reference sequence). CDR3 length: 18 amino acids. The V end lost 6 bases, the J end lost 3 bases, and 26 bases lay between the germline ends. The CDR3 region is CATRKRPGRVSIDYGYTF. CDR3 nucleotide sequence: TGTGCCACCAGAAAGAGACCCGGACGGGTCTCGATAGACTATGGCTACACCTTC.

V usage is TRBV6-2 or TRBV6-3 and J usage is TRBJ1-5; D gene unclear. The length of the CDR3 is 13 residues. The germline V gene encodes CDR1 MNHEY and CDR2 SVGEGT. V lost 2 bases and J 6 bases, leaving 8 bases between the germline ends. The DNA for the CDR3 is TGTGCCAGCAGTTACACGGCGATTCAGCCCCAGCATTTT. Its protein product is CASSYTAIQPQHF.

The chain links TRBV4-1 to TRBJ1-5; D possibly corresponds to TRBD1 (5 bases). V lost 6 bases, J lost 0 bases, and 9 bases lay in between. The CDR3 totals 14 residues. Germline loops: CDR1 MGHRA, CDR2 YSYEKL. The CDR3, as DNA: TGCGCCAGCAGTCAGGGTGTTAGCAATCAGCCCCAGCATTTT. It is translated as CASSQGVSNQPQHF.